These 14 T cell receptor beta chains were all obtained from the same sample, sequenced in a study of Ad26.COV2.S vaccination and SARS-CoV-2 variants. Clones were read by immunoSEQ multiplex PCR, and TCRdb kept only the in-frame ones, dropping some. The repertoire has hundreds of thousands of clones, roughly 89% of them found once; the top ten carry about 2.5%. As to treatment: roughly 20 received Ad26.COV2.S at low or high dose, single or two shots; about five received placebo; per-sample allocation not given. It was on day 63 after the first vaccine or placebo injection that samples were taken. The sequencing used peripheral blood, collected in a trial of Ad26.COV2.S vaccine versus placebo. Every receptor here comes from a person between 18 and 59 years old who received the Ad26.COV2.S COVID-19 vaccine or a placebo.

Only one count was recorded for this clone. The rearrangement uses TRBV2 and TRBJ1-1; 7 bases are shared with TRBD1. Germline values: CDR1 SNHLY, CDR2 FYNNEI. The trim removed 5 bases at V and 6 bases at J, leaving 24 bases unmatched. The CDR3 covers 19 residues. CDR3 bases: TGTGCCAGCAGTCCGATGTCCTCCGGACAGGTTCGTTTTTATCCTGAAGCTTTCTTT. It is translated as CASSPMSSGQVRFYPEAFF.

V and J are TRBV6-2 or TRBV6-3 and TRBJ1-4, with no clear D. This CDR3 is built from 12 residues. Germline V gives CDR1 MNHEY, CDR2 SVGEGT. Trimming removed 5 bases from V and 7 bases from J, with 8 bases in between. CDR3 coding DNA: TGTGCCAGCAGTCGATCGGCTGAAAAACTGTTTTTT. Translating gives CASSRSAEKLFF.

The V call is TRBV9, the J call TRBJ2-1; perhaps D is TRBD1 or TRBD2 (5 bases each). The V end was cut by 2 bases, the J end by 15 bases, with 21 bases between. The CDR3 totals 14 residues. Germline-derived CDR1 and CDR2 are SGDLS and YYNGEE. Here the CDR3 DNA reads TGTGCCAGCAGCGTGCCAGAGGGGTGGACTGGGGGGTTCTTC. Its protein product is CASSVPEGWTGGFF.

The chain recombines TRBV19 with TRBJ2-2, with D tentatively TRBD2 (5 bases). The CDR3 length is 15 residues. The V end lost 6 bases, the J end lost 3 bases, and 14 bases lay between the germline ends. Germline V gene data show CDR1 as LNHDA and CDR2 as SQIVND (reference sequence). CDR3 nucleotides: TGTGCCAGTAGAACCGGGGATTATTACACCGGGGAGCTGTTTTTT. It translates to CASRTGDYYTGELFF.

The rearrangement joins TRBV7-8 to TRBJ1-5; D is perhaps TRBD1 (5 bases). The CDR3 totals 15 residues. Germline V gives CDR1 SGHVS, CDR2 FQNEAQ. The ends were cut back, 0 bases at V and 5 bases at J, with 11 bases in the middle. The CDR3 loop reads CASSLARGRDQPQHF. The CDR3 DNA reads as TGTGCCAGCAGCTTAGCCCGGGGCCGGGATCAGCCCCAGCATTTT.

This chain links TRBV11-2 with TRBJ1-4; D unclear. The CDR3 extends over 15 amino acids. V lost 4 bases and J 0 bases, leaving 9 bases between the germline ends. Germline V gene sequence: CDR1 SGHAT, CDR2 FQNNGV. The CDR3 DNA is TGTGCCAGCAGCTACCGGGGAACAACTAATGAAAAACTGTTTTTT. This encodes CASSYRGTTNEKLFF.

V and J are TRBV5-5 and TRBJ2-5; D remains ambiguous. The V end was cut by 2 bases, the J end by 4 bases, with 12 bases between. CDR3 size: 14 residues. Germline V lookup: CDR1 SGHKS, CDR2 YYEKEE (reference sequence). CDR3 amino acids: CASSLEPFTETQYF. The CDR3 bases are TGTGCCAGCAGCTTAGAACCCTTCACAGAGACCCAGTACTTC.

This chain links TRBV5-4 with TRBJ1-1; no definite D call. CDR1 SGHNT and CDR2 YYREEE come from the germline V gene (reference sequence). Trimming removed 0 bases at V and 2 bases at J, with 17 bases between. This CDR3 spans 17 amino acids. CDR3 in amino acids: CASSLGHGRATNTEAFF. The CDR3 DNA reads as TGTGCCAGCAGCTTGGGTCATGGAAGGGCTACTAACACTGAAGCTTTCTTT.

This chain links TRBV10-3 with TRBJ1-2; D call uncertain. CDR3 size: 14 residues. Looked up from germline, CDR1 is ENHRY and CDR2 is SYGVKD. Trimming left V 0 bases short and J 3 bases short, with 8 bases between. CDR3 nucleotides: TGTGCCATCAGTGAGTCTAAGGGCTACTATGGCTACACCTTC. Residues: CAISESKGYYGYTF.

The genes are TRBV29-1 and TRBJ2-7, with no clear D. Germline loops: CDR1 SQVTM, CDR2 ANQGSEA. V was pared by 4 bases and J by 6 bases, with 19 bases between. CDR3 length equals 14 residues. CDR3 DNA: TGCAGCGTTGTGGATGCCCCCCATACCCCCGAGCAGTACTTC. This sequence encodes CSVVDAPHTPEQYF.

CDR3 coding DNA: TGTGCCAGCAGCGCGACAGGGTGGAGTGAAAAACTGTTTTTT. Encoded protein: CASSATGWSEKLFF. The gene calls are TRBV7-8 and TRBJ1-4; 7 positions agree with TRBD1. V was pared by 5 bases and J by 7 bases, with 7 bases of the junction left unmatched. The germline gives CDR1 SGHVS, CDR2 FQNEAQ. The CDR3 runs 14 residues. Variable domain in full (rest from reference TRBV7-8 and TRBJ1-4): GAGVSQSPRYKVAKRGQDVALRCDPISGHVSLFWYQQALGQGPEFLTYFQNEAQLDKSGLPSDRFFAERPEGSVSTLKIQRTQQEDSAVYLCASSATGWSEKLFFGSGTQLSVL.

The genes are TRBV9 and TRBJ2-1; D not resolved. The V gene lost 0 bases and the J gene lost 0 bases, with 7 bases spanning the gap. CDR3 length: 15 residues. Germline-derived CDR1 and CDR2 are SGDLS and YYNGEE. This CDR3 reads CASSVGHSSYNEQFF. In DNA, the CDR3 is TGTGCCAGCAGCGTAGGTCACAGCTCCTACAATGAGCAGTTCTTC.

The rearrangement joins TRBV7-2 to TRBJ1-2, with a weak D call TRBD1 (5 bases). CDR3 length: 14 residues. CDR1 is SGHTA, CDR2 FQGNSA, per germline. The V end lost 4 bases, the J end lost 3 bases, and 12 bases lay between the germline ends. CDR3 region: CASSSGQGHYGYTF. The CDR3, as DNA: TGTGCCAGCAGCTCAGGGCAGGGACACTATGGCTACACCTTC. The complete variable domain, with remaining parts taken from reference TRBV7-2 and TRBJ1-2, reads GAGVSQSPSNKVTEKGKDVELRCDPISGHTALYWYRQSLGQGLEFLIYFQGNSAPDKSGLPSDRFSAERTGGSVSTLTIQRTQQEDSAVYLCASSSGQGHYGYTFGSGTRLTVV.

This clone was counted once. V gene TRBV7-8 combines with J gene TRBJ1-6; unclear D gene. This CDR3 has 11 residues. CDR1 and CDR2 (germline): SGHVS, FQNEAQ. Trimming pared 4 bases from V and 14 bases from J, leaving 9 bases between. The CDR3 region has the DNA TGTGCCAGCAGCTCCGCGGGGACCCTCCACTTT. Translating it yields CASSSAGTLHF.